The 8 T cell receptor beta chains in this list originate from one sample, sequenced in a study of shared clonotypes between healthy human individuals. TCRdb's table, derived via immunoSEQ multiplex PCR, lists solely in-frame clones and lacks some. The data show about 520,000 clones, around 95% seen once. The specimen was naive CD4+ T cells sorted from blood. Subset indicated: CD45RA+ positively selected. Receptors originate from a woman aged 25 to 39 in good health.

The V gene is TRBV10-3, the J gene TRBJ1-1, with D perhaps TRBD1 (5 bases). This CDR3 is built from 14 residues. CDR1 is ENHRY, CDR2 SYGVKD, per germline. The ends were cut back, 5 bases at V and 0 bases at J, with 10 bases in the middle. The CDR3 loop is CAISFGGLNTEAFF. The CDR3 DNA is TGTGCCATCAGTTTCGGGGGATTGAACACTGAAGCTTTCTTT.

This rearrangement joins TRBV6-5 to TRBJ2-3; D not resolved. The CDR3 is 14 amino acids. Germline CDR1 MNHEY, CDR2 SVGAGI. Trimming removed 4 bases from V and 2 bases from J, with 10 bases in between. CDR3 coding DNA: TGTGCCAGCAGTTTCCATGTTAACACAGATACGCAGTATTTT. This encodes CASSFHVNTDTQYF.

The chain employs TRBV9 and TRBJ2-2, with D possibly being TRBD1 or TRBD2 (5 bases each). The V end lost 4 bases, the J end lost 3 bases, and 13 bases lay between the germline ends. Germline V gene lookup returns CDR1 SGDLS and CDR2 YYNGEE. The CDR3 has 15 residues. The CDR3 sequence: CASSPPGLDTGELFF. The CDR3 bases are TGTGCCAGCAGCCCCCCGGGGCTGGACACCGGGGAGCTGTTTTTT.

The V gene is TRBV2, the J gene TRBJ2-2; D may be TRBD2 (6 bases). The V and J ends lost 3 bases and 1 base respectively, with 9 bases between them. This CDR3 has 15 residues. Per the germline V gene, CDR1 is SNHLY and CDR2 is FYNNEI. The CDR3 region has the DNA TGTGCCAGCAGTGACTTCGGGGGGAACACCGGGGAGCTGTTTTTT. Translation: CASSDFGGNTGELFF.

Regarding this clone: One end of the junction varies from germline; a read error may be responsible. The chain recombines TRBV6-1 with TRBJ2-1; the match to TRBD1 covers 10 bases. CDR3 length: 16 residues. Germline V CDR1 and CDR2: MNHNS, SASEGT. The DNA of the CDR3 is TGTGCCAGCAGGGAAGACAGGGGGCGAGGATACAATGAGCAGTTCTTC. It yields the protein CASREDRGRGYNEQFF.

Remarks on this clone: Other DNA variants within this sample encode the same CDR3. The chain is built from TRBV28 and TRBJ2-7, with D hard to call. Germline CDR1 and CDR2: MDHEN and SYDVKM. The CDR3 is 13 amino acids. V dropped 3 bases and J dropped 4 bases, with 10 bases sitting between them. DNA for the CDR3: TGTGCCAGCAGTTTTGGTGGCAGTTACGAGCAGTACTTC. Translating it yields CASSFGGSYEQYF.

CDR3 residues: CASRSGTALYGYTF. CDR3 nucleotides: TGTGCCAGCAGGTCCGGGACAGCACTCTATGGCTACACCTTC. The chain joins TRBV28 to TRBJ1-2; the match to TRBD1 covers 7 bases. CDR3 size: 14 residues. Germline assignment: CDR1 MDHEN and CDR2 SYDVKM. Trimming took 6 bases from V and 4 from J; bases not matched to a gene: 8.

V usage is TRBV28 and J usage is TRBJ1-3; D perhaps matches TRBD1 (5 bases). CDR1 is MDHEN, CDR2 SYDVKM, per germline. This CDR3 comprises 14 residues. V shed 1 base and J shed 2 bases, with 6 bases lying between them. As DNA, the CDR3 is TGTGCCAGCAGTTTATCAGGGACTGGAAACACCATATATTTT. Its translation: CASSLSGTGNTIYF.